The rows below give T cell receptor beta chains drawn from one sample of a study of cytomegalovirus exposure and HLA in healthy donors. Generated by immunoSEQ multiplex PCR, the TCRdb table keeps only in-frame clones and is missing some. This table lists approximately 120,000 clones. The specimen was PBMCs. The receptors come from a man aged 25-40 years in good health and CMV-seronegative. Each CDR3 is given with its conserved first and last residue. D genes are given only for firm matches.

V: TRBV14; J: TRBJ2-5; D: NA; CDR3: CASSPFQEDGETQYF; DNA: TGTGCCAGCAGCCCGTTTCAGGAGGACGGGGAGACCCAGTACTTC
V: TRBV19; J: TRBJ1-1; D: NA; CDR3: CASSPSAGDTEAFF; DNA: TGTGCCAGTAGTCCTTCGGCAGGGGACACTGAAGCTTTCTTT
V: TRBV7-7; J: TRBJ2-3; D: TRBD1; CDR3: CASSDRQGTAQYF; DNA: TGTGCTAGCAGCGATCGACAGGGGACGGCGCAGTATTTT
V: TRBV18; J: TRBJ1-1; D: NA; CDR3: CASSPSDKNTEAFF; DNA: TGTGCCAGCTCACCCTCGGACAAGAACACTGAAGCTTTCTTT
V: TRBV7-3; J: TRBJ2-1; D: NA; CDR3: CASSLIGGMGDEQFF; DNA: TGTGCCAGCAGCTTAATTGGGGGGATGGGGGATGAGCAGTTCTTC
V: TRBV5-1; J: TRBJ1-4; D: NA; CDR3: CASSLAVGPNEKLFF; DNA: TGCGCCAGCAGCTTGGCCGTGGGGCCTAATGAAAAACTGTTTTTT
V: TRBV7-2; J: TRBJ1-1; D: TRBD1; CDR3: CASSLSRTGFNTEAFF; DNA: TGTGCCAGCAGCTTATCCCGGACAGGCTTCAACACTGAAGCTTTCTTT
V: TRBV2; J: TRBJ2-7; D: TRBD1; CDR3: CARFDREKNEQYF; DNA: TGTGCCAGATTTGACAGGGAAAAGAACGAGCAGTACTTC
V: TRBV30; J: TRBJ1-1; D: NA; CDR3: CAWSVGVGGDAFF; DNA: TGTGCCTGGAGTGTAGGGGTCGGGGGTGACGCTTTCTTT
V: TRBV4-2; J: TRBJ2-1; D: NA; CDR3: CASSQGEPSSYNEQFF; DNA: TGTGCCAGCAGCCAAGGTGAGCCTAGCTCCTACAATGAGCAGTTCTTC
V: TRBV18; J: TRBJ2-3; D: TRBD2; CDR3: CASSPPLDSGYTQYF; DNA: TGTGCCAGCTCACCACCGCTCGATAGCGGGTATACGCAGTATTTT
V: TRBV10-3; J: TRBJ2-5; D: TRBD1; CDR3: CAISDPDRTGGKETQYF; DNA: TGTGCCATCAGTGACCCAGACCGGACAGGGGGGAAAGAGACCCAGTACTTC
V: TRBV5-1; J: TRBJ2-7; D: NA; CDR3: CASSLGSSYEQYF; DNA: TGCGCCAGCAGCCTAGGAAGCTCCTACGAGCAGTACTTC
V: TRBV6-1; J: TRBJ2-7; D: NA; CDR3: CASSEGLVGFDLSYEQYF; DNA: TGTGCCAGCAGTGAGGGGCTGGTAGGATTCGATCTCTCCTACGAGCAGTACTTC
V: TRBV14; J: TRBJ1-6; D: NA; CDR3: CASSWRIDSPLHF; DNA: TGTGCCAGCAGTTGGAGGATTGATTCACCCCTCCACTTT
V: TRBV4-1; J: TRBJ1-1; D: NA; CDR3: CASSQDRGGNTEAFF; DNA: TGCGCCAGCAGCCAAGATCGAGGGGGGAACACTGAAGCTTTCTTT
V: TRBV7-9; J: TRBJ2-1; D: NA; CDR3: CASSLDYVEQFF; DNA: TGTGCCAGCAGCCTGGACTACGTGGAGCAGTTCTTC
V: TRBV28; J: TRBJ1-1; D: NA; CDR3: CASSQGTPTEAFF; DNA: TGTGCCAGCAGCCAAGGGACACCCACTGAAGCTTTCTTT
V: TRBV5-1; J: TRBJ2-5; D: TRBD1; CDR3: CASSFRGDRVETQYF; DNA: TGCGCCAGCAGCTTCCGAGGGGACAGGGTTGAGACCCAGTACTTC
V: TRBV2; J: TRBJ1-4; D: TRBD1; CDR3: CASRGRQGNEKLFF; DNA: TGTGCCAGCAGGGGAAGACAGGGTAATGAAAAACTGTTTTTT
V: TRBV7-7; J: TRBJ2-1; D: NA; CDR3: CASSRSPTLPPNEQFF; DNA: TGTGCCAGCAGCCGGTCACCTACCCTTCCCCCCAATGAGCAGTTCTTC
V: TRBV6-5; J: TRBJ2-5; D: NA; CDR3: CASRGGYGETQYF; DNA: TGTGCCAGCAGGGGGGGTTACGGGGAGACCCAGTACTTC
V: TRBV7-2; J: TRBJ1-2; D: NA; CDR3: CASSSLRFPFNYGYTF; DNA: TGTGCCAGCAGTTCCTTGAGGTTCCCCTTTAACTATGGCTACACCTTC
V: TRBV19; J: TRBJ1-1; D: TRBD1; CDR3: CASSIFQGARTEAFF; DNA: TGTGCCAGTAGTATTTTTCAGGGGGCGCGGACTGAAGCTTTCTTT
V: TRBV11-2; J: TRBJ2-2; D: TRBD2; CDR3: CASRTRSAGGRAGRGELFF; DNA: TGTGCCAGCAGAACCAGGAGTGCGGGAGGGCGCGCGGGGCGCGGGGAGCTGTTTTTT
V: TRBV28; J: TRBJ1-5; D: NA; CDR3: CASSLLVQGSNQPQHF; DNA: TGTGCCAGCAGTTTATTGGTACAGGGAAGCAATCAGCCCCAGCATTTT
V: TRBV5-1; J: TRBJ2-5; D: NA; CDR3: CASRPSGAETQYF; DNA: TGCGCCAGCAGGCCGTCAGGCGCGGAGACCCAGTACTTC
V: TRBV28; J: TRBJ1-5; D: TRBD1; CDR3: CASSTGETNQPQHF; DNA: TGTGCCAGCAGTACAGGGGAAACGAATCAGCCCCAGCATTTT
V: TRBV5-1; J: TRBJ1-2; D: TRBD1; CDR3: CASSLGTGVSGDGYTF; DNA: TGCGCCAGCAGCTTGGGGACAGGGGTTTCAGGAGATGGCTACACCTTC
V: TRBV11-2; J: TRBJ2-3; D: TRBD1; CDR3: CASSFGDRGTDTQYF; DNA: TGTGCCAGCAGCTTTGGGGACAGGGGAACAGATACGCAGTATTTT
V: TRBV7-2; J: TRBJ2-7; D: NA; CDR3: CASSLDSYGSYEQYF; DNA: TGTGCCAGCAGCCTTGACTCATACGGATCCTACGAGCAGTACTTC
V: TRBV4-1; J: TRBJ2-7; D: NA; CDR3: CASRATILSYEQYF; DNA: TGCGCCAGTAGAGCGACTATCTTATCCTACGAGCAGTACTTC
V: TRBV19; J: TRBJ1-5; D: TRBD1; CDR3: CASSGQGGIQPQHF; DNA: TGTGCCAGTAGTGGACAGGGAGGTATTCAGCCCCAGCATTTT
V: TRBV27; J: TRBJ2-3; D: TRBD1; CDR3: CASSLSPGTALDTQYF; DNA: TGTGCCAGCAGTTTATCTCCCGGGACAGCCCTGGATACGCAGTATTTT
V: TRBV29-1; J: TRBJ1-3; D: NA; CDR3: CSVDPGGNTIYF; DNA: TGCAGCGTTGATCCCGGGGGAAACACCATATATTTT
V: TRBV6-6; J: TRBJ2-1; D: TRBD2; CDR3: CASSLVASGRPNEQFF; DNA: TGTGCCAGCAGTTTGGTGGCGAGCGGGAGACCAAATGAGCAGTTCTTC
V: TRBV7-9; J: TRBJ1-3; D: NA; CDR3: CASSSGDASGNTIYF; DNA: TGTGCCAGCAGCTCCGGAGATGCCTCTGGAAACACCATATATTTT
V: TRBV9; J: TRBJ1-4; D: TRBD1; CDR3: CASSVGQGNEKLFF; DNA: TGTGCCAGCAGCGTGGGACAGGGAAACGAAAAACTGTTTTTT
V: TRBV5-1; J: TRBJ1-4; D: TRBD1; CDR3: CASSVHAGGDGEKLFF; DNA: TGCGCCAGCAGCGTTCATGCAGGGGGCGATGGTGAAAAACTGTTTTTT
V: TRBV10-3; J: TRBJ2-7; D: NA; CDR3: CAISPEDEQYF; DNA: TGTGCCATCAGCCCGGAGGACGAGCAGTACTTC
V: TRBV29-1; J: TRBJ1-2; D: TRBD1; CDR3: CSVLGQGALGYTF; DNA: TGCAGCGTTCTGGGACAGGGGGCGCTTGGCTACACCTTC
V: TRBV5-1; J: TRBJ2-1; D: NA; CDR3: CASSSYIADEQFF; DNA: TGCGCCAGCAGCTCTTATATAGCCGATGAGCAGTTCTTC
V: TRBV5-6; J: TRBJ1-2; D: NA; CDR3: CASSLDGGRHSSGYTF; DNA: TGTGCCAGCAGCTTGGACGGTGGCAGGCATTCCTCCGGCTACACCTTC
V: TRBV28; J: TRBJ1-5; D: NA; CDR3: CASSHGGEGNQPQHF; DNA: TGTGCCAGCAGCCACGGGGGGGAGGGCAATCAGCCCCAGCATTTT
V: TRBV5-5; J: TRBJ1-1; D: NA; CDR3: CASSFRAGSGTEAFF; DNA: TGTGCCAGCAGCTTCCGGGCGGGGTCGGGTACTGAAGCTTTCTTT
V: TRBV28; J: TRBJ2-1; D: NA; CDR3: CASSSSPADTYNEQFF; DNA: TGTGCCAGCAGTTCCAGTCCAGCGGATACCTACAATGAGCAGTTCTTC
V: TRBV28; J: TRBJ1-1; D: NA; CDR3: CASSLSGRNTEAFF; DNA: TGTGCCAGCAGCCTCTCCGGGAGGAACACTGAAGCTTTCTTT
V: TRBV28; J: TRBJ2-7; D: NA; CDR3: CASSSPGDSLYAGEQYF; DNA: TGTGCCAGCAGTTCCCCGGGAGACAGCCTTTACGCGGGCGAGCAGTACTTC
V: TRBV10-3; J: TRBJ2-1; D: TRBD2; CDR3: CAISETSGTYNEQFF; DNA: TGTGCCATCAGTGAGACTAGCGGAACCTACAATGAGCAGTTCTTC
V: TRBV7-6; J: TRBJ1-1; D: NA; CDR3: CASSLASDGRTEAFF; DNA: TGTGCCAGCAGCTTAGCTTCGGACGGGAGGACTGAAGCTTTCTTT
V: TRBV15; J: TRBJ2-1; D: TRBD2; CDR3: CATSRAGGSSYNEQFF; DNA: TGTGCCACCAGCAGAGCGGGAGGAAGCTCCTACAATGAGCAGTTCTTC
V: TRBV6-1; J: TRBJ1-5; D: NA; CDR3: CASRSLSNQPQHF; DNA: TGTGCCAGCCGAAGTCTGAGTAATCAGCCCCAGCATTTT
V: TRBV19; J: TRBJ2-5; D: TRBD2; CDR3: CASSINGLAGGAQYF; DNA: TGTGCCAGTAGTATTAATGGACTAGCGGGAGGTGCCCAGTACTTC
V: TRBV5-1; J: TRBJ1-4; D: NA; CDR3: CASSLDQDSYFNEKLFF; DNA: TGCGCCAGCAGCTTAGATCAGGACAGTTATTTTAATGAAAAACTGTTTTTT
V: TRBV2; J: TRBJ2-2; D: NA; CDR3: CASSRGLGIGELFF; DNA: TGTGCCAGCAGCCGGGGATTAGGGATCGGGGAGCTGTTTTTT